This TCR beta chain stems from a study of T-cell reconstitution after alpha-beta-depleted transplantation in children. Trimming stripped 0 bases from V and 8 bases from J, with 8 bases between. The CDR3 length is 13 residues. In germline, CDR1 is LNHNV, CDR2 YYDKDF (reference sequence). Unique molecular identifiers were incorporated into the prepared TCRbeta library. MiXCR, run by TCRdb on the PCR reads, gives a single entry per CDR3 protein. The data hold hundreds of thousands of distinct CDR3 sequences, with roughly 17% observed a single time. This clonotype was detected many times. Here the sequenced sample was PBMCs from the stem cell graft donor, taken from the stem cell graft. V usage is TRBV15 and J usage is TRBJ2-1, with unresolved D. This TCR was recovered from a human donor who donated a stem cell graft to a child with acute myeloid leukemia. DNA for the CDR3: TGTGCCACCAGCAGAGATCGAGGTTATGAGCAGTTCTTC. Translated, it gives CATSRDRGYEQFF.